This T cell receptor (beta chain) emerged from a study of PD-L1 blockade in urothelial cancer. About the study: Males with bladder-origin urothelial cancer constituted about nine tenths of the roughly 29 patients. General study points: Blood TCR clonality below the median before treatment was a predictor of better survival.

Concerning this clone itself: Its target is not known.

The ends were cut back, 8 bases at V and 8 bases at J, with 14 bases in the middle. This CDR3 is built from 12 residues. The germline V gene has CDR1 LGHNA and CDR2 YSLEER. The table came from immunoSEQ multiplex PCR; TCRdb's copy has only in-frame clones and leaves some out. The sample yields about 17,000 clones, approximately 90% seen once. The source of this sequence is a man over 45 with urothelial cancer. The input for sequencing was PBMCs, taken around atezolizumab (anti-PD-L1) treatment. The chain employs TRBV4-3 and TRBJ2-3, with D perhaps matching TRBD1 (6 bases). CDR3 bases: TGCGCCAGCGGATTGGGGGCCGGTACGCAGTATTTT. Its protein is CASGLGAGTQYF.